The clone carrying this TCR beta chain was recorded many times. The TCR beta CDR3 regions underwent amplification using RNA transcripts as the source. First-round RT-PCR targeting the TCR CDR3 was performed with the HTBI primer set. TCRdb re-derived calls from the multiplex PCR reads in MiXCR, one entry per CDR3 protein. Of almost 600,000 distinct CDR3 sequences listed, 14% are singletons. Trimming cost V 2 bases and J 5 bases; bases outside gene matches: 6. Germline assignment: CDR1 ENHRY and CDR2 SYGVKD. This CDR3 has 15 amino acids. These data belong to a study of T cells in Graves' hyperthyroidism and ophthalmopathy.

This receptor was identified in a woman aged 25 to 39 with Graves' hyperthyroidism that later progressed to Graves' ophthalmopathy. The specimen sequenced was blood. The V call is TRBV10-3, the J call TRBJ2-5; 9 bases are a match to TRBD1. The CDR3 here is CAISEGQGLGETQYF. The DNA for the CDR3 is TGTGCCATCAGTGAGGGACAGGGGCTAGGCGAGACCCAGTACTTC.